In its sample, the clone carrying this TCR beta chain was seen a few times. What it binds is unknown. Use of 60 Vbeta and 13 Jbeta primers characterized the PCR. Some clones are missing from TCRdb's copy, which holds only in-frame ones; the method was immunoSEQ multiplex PCR. The sample consists of 150,000 to 200,000 clones, about 65% of them appearing once. This CDR3 comprises 15 residues. From germline, CDR1 is SGHRS and CDR2 YFSETQ. V lost 1 base and J 4 bases, leaving 14 bases between the germline ends. The data derive from a study of cytomegalovirus exposure and HLA in healthy donors. Study findings and constraints: A few chains linked to CMV were shown in vitro to be specific for CMV antigens. Sequencing likely generated an artifact that appeared as a cluster of highly shared sequence variants.

When sampled, the donors appeared nominally healthy, though they likely had unrecorded immune exposures. The V and J genes are TRBV5-1 and TRBJ1-1; a possible D gene is TRBD1 (5 bases). The TCR sequence derives from a woman under 30 in good health and CMV-seropositive. The sample taken for sequencing was PBMCs. The CDR3 nucleotides read TGCGCCAGCAGCTTGAGTAGGGGATTGAGCACTGAAGCTTTCTTT. This translates into CASSLSRGLSTEAFF.